This T cell receptor beta chain was sequenced for a study of T cells in Graves' hyperthyroidism and ophthalmopathy. The table lists this clonotype with a few counts. Using RNA transcripts as the source, TCR beta CDR3 regions were amplified. With the HTBI primer set, the TCR CDR3 went through a first round of RT-PCR. TCRdb itself ran the multiplex PCR reads through MiXCR, one entry per CDR3 protein. Of 550,000 to 700,000 distinct CDR3 sequences listed, around 15% are singletons. Germline CDR1 is GTSNPN and CDR2 is SVGIG (reference sequence). V gave up 2 bases and J gave up 11 bases, with 16 bases separating them. The CDR3 extends over 13 amino acids.

Sequenced: blood. The receptor was derived from a woman aged 40 to 50 with Graves' ophthalmopathy. V and J are TRBV30 and TRBJ1-5; D unclear. CDR3 sequence (DNA): TGTGCCTGGAGTTCAGGTGCACCGGGGTCCCAGCATTTT. Translation gives CAWSSGAPGSQHF.